This TCR beta chain was sequenced in a study of T cell responses to AZD1222 COVID-19 vaccine. The table came from immunoSEQ multiplex PCR; TCRdb's copy has only in-frame clones and leaves some out. Counted here are 130,000 to 150,000 clones, around nine tenths occurring once; the ten biggest clones make up over 1.1%. Germline loops: CDR1 SGHTA, CDR2 FQGNSA. Trimming stripped 4 bases from V and 0 bases from J, with 13 bases between. The CDR3 is 15 amino acids. The receptor's source is an adult in good health. V usage is TRBV7-2 and J usage is TRBJ2-7; no definite D call. Specimen: peripheral blood, collected on day 0 of AZD1222 vaccination. The CDR3 DNA follows: TGTGCCAGCAGCTATGGATTGAAAAACTCCTACGAGCAGTACTTC. As protein: CASSYGLKNSYEQYF.